This entry lists 7 T cell receptor beta chains sequenced from one sample in a study of cytomegalovirus exposure and HLA in healthy donors. The PCR made use of 60 Vbeta and 13 Jbeta primers. Produced via immunoSEQ multiplex PCR; TCRdb's table is partial and in-frame only. This table has 110,000 or so clones, about 77% appearing once. The source material was PBMCs. Source of these receptors: a woman between 25 and 40 years old in good health and CMV-seropositive.

The V and J genes are TRBV5-1 and TRBJ2-7; D unclear. Germline V gene data show CDR1 as SGHRS and CDR2 as YFSETQ. Trimming took off 5 bases at V and 1 base at J, with 7 bases between the two ends. CDR3 length: 12 amino acids. CDR3: CASSAESYEQYF. DNA for the CDR3: TGCGCCAGCAGTGCGGAGTCCTACGAGCAGTACTTC.

Only one count was recorded for this clone. The rearrangement links TRBV5-4 to TRBJ1-6; TRBD1 aligns across 10 bases. Germline trimming cut 5 bases from V and 7 bases from J; bases unmatched to any gene: 9. The CDR3 is 16 amino acids. Germline CDR1 reads SGHNT; CDR2 reads YYREEE (reference sequence). CDR3 DNA: TGTGCCAGCAGACCGGGACAGGGGCCGGGGAATTCACCCCTCCACTTT. The encoded protein is CASRPGQGPGNSPLHF.

The sample holds one count of this clone. This rearrangement joins TRBV25-1 to TRBJ1-1; TRBD1 matches 8 bases. V lost 1 base, J lost 1 base, and 2 bases stayed unmatched. CDR3 length equals 15 residues. CDR1 MGHDK and CDR2 SYGVNS come from the germline V gene. CDR3 DNA: TGTGCCAGCAGTGAATTGGACAGGGCGAACACTGAAGCTTTCTTT. Its translation: CASSELDRANTEAFF.

Notes on this clone: A read error may produce the germline difference seen at one junction end. The chain has TRBV7-9 and TRBJ2-3; 9 bases agree with TRBD1. Germline CDR1 is SEHNR and CDR2 is FQNEAQ (reference sequence). This CDR3 spans 15 amino acids. CDR3 in DNA: TGTTCCAGCAGCTTACAGGGGGCTCTAGTAGATACGCAGTATTTT. It yields the protein CSSSLQGALVDTQYF.

This rearrangement joins TRBV6-5 to TRBJ1-4, with D possibly being TRBD1 (6 bases). V was cut by 11 bases and J by 8 bases, with 18 bases left in between. Germline loops: CDR1 MNHEY, CDR2 SVGAGI. This CDR3 is built from 13 residues. Here the CDR3 DNA reads TGTGCCGTCCAAGGGGGGGCGCAGGAAAAACTGTTTTTT. As protein: CAVQGGAQEKLFF.

The V call is TRBV21-1, the J call TRBJ1-2; the table's D call TRBD1 went unverified against the DNA. TRBV21-1 constitutes a pseudogene. The CDR3 is made up of 15 amino acids. The DNA of the CDR3 is TGTGCCAGCAGCCTACGCAAGGGGCAGAACTATGGCTACACCTTC. It yields the protein CASSLRKGQNYGYTF.

As regards this clone: A read error may produce the germline difference seen at one junction end. The CDR3 nucleotides read TGTGCTAGCATAGGGAGGGGAGCCACTGAAGCTTTCTTT. Protein product: CASIGRGATEAFF. The chain carries TRBV6-1 and TRBJ1-1, with D tentatively TRBD1 (5 bases). CDR1 is MNHNS, CDR2 SASEGT, per germline. The length of the CDR3 is 13 residues.